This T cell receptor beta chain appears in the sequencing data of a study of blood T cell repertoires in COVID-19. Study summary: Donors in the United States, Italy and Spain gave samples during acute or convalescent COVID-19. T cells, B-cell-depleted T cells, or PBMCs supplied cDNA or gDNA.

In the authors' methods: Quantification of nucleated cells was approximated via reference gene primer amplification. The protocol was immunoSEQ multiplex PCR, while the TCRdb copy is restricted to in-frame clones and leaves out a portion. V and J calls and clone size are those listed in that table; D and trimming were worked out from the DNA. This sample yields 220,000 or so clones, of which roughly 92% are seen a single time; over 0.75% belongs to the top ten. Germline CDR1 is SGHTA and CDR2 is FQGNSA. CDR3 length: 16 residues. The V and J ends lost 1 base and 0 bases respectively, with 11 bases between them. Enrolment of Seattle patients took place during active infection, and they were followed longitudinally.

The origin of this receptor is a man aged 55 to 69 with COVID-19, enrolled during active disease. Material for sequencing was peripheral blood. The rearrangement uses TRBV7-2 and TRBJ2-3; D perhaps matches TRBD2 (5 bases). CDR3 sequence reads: CASSLGFGESTDTQYF. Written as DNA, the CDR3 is TGTGCCAGCAGCTTAGGTTTCGGGGAGAGCACAGATACGCAGTATTTT.